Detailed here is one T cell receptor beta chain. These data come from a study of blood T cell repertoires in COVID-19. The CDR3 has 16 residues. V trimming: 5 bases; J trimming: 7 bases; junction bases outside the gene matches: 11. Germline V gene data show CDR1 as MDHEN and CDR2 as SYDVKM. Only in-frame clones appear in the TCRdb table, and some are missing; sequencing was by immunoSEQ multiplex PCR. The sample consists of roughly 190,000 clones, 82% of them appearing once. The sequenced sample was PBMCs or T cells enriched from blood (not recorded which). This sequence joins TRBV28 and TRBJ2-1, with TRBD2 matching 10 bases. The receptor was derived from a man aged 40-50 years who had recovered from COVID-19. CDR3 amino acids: CASSITGAGGQNEQFF. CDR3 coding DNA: TGTGCCAGCAGTATAACGGGAGCGGGAGGGCAAAATGAGCAGTTCTTC.